This T cell receptor beta chain derives from a study of T cell responses to AZD1222 COVID-19 vaccine. On this clone itself: The antigen remains unidentified.

Trimming took 2 bases from V and 7 from J; bases not matched to a gene: 11. The CDR3 is 16 amino acids. The V gene's germline CDR1 is MNHEY and CDR2 SMNVEV (reference sequence). Libraries were prepared by immunoSEQ multiplex PCR; TCRdb keeps only in-frame clonotypes and omits some of them. Of fewer than 95,000 clones in the sample, approximately 90% were seen once. General study findings and limits: Repertoires were collected only later (after the peak T cell response had occurred).

The input for sequencing was peripheral blood, taken 28 days after the second AZD1222 dose. V is TRBV27 and J is TRBJ1-2; 9 positions agree with TRBD1. This clonotype originated in an adult who received the AZD1222 COVID-19 vaccine. The CDR3, as DNA: TGTGCCAGCAGTTTAGCCTCCGGGACAGGGCGTACTGGCTACACCTTC. Its protein product is CASSLASGTGRTGYTF.